The TCR beta chain described here comes from a study of shared T cell receptors in the human thymus. This clone has a handful of counts. Clones were sequenced by immunoSEQ multiplex PCR, and TCRdb holds only the in-frame ones, with some missing. The table lists 450,000 to 650,000 clones, around three quarters of them singletons, with less than 0.015% in the top ten. Germline assignment: CDR1 SGHTA and CDR2 FQGNSA. The CDR3 has 13 residues. V shed 3 bases and J shed 3 bases, with 9 bases lying between them. A further study also used this sample, focusing on human thymus T cells.

The source material was thymocytes. V and J are TRBV7-2 and TRBJ2-7, with a tentative D call TRBD1 (5 bases). The receptor was isolated from a boy younger than two with a congenital heart defect. CDR3 region: CASSLKQGYEQYF. DNA of the CDR3: TGTGCCAGCAGCTTGAAGCAGGGCTACGAGCAGTACTTC.